These T cell receptor beta chains were read from a single sample in a study of CD8+CD57+ T cells in acquired aplastic anemia. TCRdb passed the reads through MiXCR, listing each CDR3 protein once. This table has about 160,000 distinct CDR3 sequences, less than 50% appearing once. Specimen: sorted CD4+, CD8+, or CD8+CD57+ T cells (not recorded which) from PBMCs. All receptors come from a human donor with aplastic anemia. Both conserved end residues are part of each CDR3. The D gene is left open where the match is weak. Rows give clone size only sometimes, using once, few, many, or a class for an expanded clone.

>TRBV2|-|TRBJ2-3|many|13
CASGGGFTDTQYF
TGTGCCAGCGGGGGCGGGTTCACAGATACGCAGTATTTT
>TRBV7-3|-|TRBJ2-3|once|15
CASSRTPGVTDTQYF
TGTGCCAGCAGCCGGACGCCGGGGGTCACAGATACGCAGTATTTT
>TRBV20-1|TRBD2|TRBJ2-1|-|18
CSARVGASGLGTYNEQFF
TGCAGTGCTAGAGTGGGCGCTAGCGGGTTAGGAACCTACAATGAGCAGTTCTTC
>TRBV24-1|TRBD1|TRBJ1-5|few|17
CATSDSFGTGPNQPQHF
TGTGCCACCAGTGATTCCTTTGGGACAGGGCCCAATCAGCCCCAGCATTTT
>TRBV25-1|-|TRBJ1-5|-|12
CADREGNQPQHF
TGTGCCGACCGGGAGGGCAATCAGCCCCAGCATTTT
>TRBV24-1|TRBD2|TRBJ2-3|-|16
CATSNSPAGGADTQYF
TGTGCCACCAGTAATTCCCCAGCGGGAGGTGCAGATACGCAGTATTTT
>TRBV6-2/TRBV6-3|TRBD2|TRBJ2-3|-|15
CASSLAGPSTDTQYF
TGTGCCAGCAGCCTAGCGGGTCCGAGCACAGATACGCAGTATTTT
>TRBV20-1|-|TRBJ2-7|few|14
CSARAGAGTYEQYF
TGCAGTGCTAGAGCGGGAGCGGGCACCTACGAGCAGTACTTC
>TRBV29-1|-|TRBJ1-1|-|15
CSVVGGIPWNTEAFF
TGCAGCGTTGTGGGGGGAATCCCCTGGAACACTGAAGCTTTCTTT
>TRBV15|-|TRBJ1-2|-|15
CATSRDEPRQGGYTF
TGTGCCACCAGCAGAGATGAGCCAAGGCAAGGAGGCTACACCTTC
>TRBV5-1|-|TRBJ2-2|few|14
CASSGQGDTGELFF
TGCGCCAGCAGCGGCCAGGGTGACACCGGGGAGCTGTTTTTT
>TRBV24-1|-|TRBJ1-2|once|13
CATSDNRAIGYTF
TGTGCCACCAGTGACAACAGGGCTATCGGCTACACCTTC
>TRBV3-1|-|TRBJ2-2|many|13
CASSHDAPGELFF
TGTGCCAGCAGCCACGACGCGCCCGGGGAGCTGTTTTTT
>TRBV19|-|TRBJ2-7|many|15
CASSIEGSGSYEQYF
TGTGCCAGTAGTATAGAGGGGAGCGGCTCCTACGAGCAGTACTTC
>TRBV29-1|TRBD2|TRBJ2-1|-|12
CSVLLGLPPQFF
TGCAGCGTCCTACTGGGACTACCCCCGCAGTTCTTC
>TRBV7-9|-|TRBJ2-1|many|13
CASSLGWGNEQFF
TGTGCCAGCAGCCTAGGGTGGGGCAATGAGCAGTTCTTC
>TRBV12-3/TRBV12-4|-|TRBJ2-2|-|13
CASSRRVTGELFF
TGTGCCAGCAGCCGGCGGGTCACCGGGGAGCTGTTTTTT
>TRBV9|TRBD1|TRBJ1-2|-|16
CASSSKPGQGNYGYTF
TGTGCCAGCAGCTCCAAGCCGGGACAGGGGAACTATGGCTACACCTTC
>TRBV11-1|TRBD1|TRBJ2-1|many|15
CASSLETGWSNEQFF
TGTGCCAGCAGCTTAGAGACAGGGTGGAGCAATGAGCAGTTCTTC
>TRBV2|TRBD2|TRBJ2-1|many|13
CASRLAGIEEQFF
TGTGCCAGCAGACTAGCGGGAATTGAGGAGCAGTTCTTC
>TRBV25-1|TRBD2|TRBJ2-1|-|16
CASSETGGSSYNEQFF
TGTGCCAGCAGTGAGACGGGCGGGAGCTCCTACAATGAGCAGTTCTTC
>TRBV2|TRBD1|TRBJ1-1|-|14
CASIPQGAGTEAFF
TGTGCCAGCATTCCACAGGGGGCAGGTACTGAAGCTTTCTTT
>TRBV2|-|TRBJ2-7|-|14
CASSPDIEGHEQYF
TGTGCCAGCAGTCCGGACATCGAGGGCCACGAGCAGTACTTC
>TRBV15|-|TRBJ1-4|many|15
CATSSTGGPREKLFF
TGTGCCACCAGCAGTACGGGGGGTCCGAGGGAAAAACTGTTTTTT
>TRBV7-8|TRBD2|TRBJ2-5|-|16
CASSPTTSGKAGTQYF
TGTGCCAGCAGCCCAACGACTAGCGGGAAGGCGGGGACCCAGTACTTC
>TRBV19|-|TRBJ2-7|-|14
CASSRGMALYEQYF
TGTGCCAGTAGTAGAGGGATGGCTTTATACGAGCAGTACTTC
>TRBV4-2|-|TRBJ1-2|-|14
CASSQAGTVRGYTF
TGTGCCAGCAGCCAAGCCGGAACCGTACGTGGCTACACCTTC
>TRBV30|-|TRBJ1-5|many|12
CAWSLLGQPQHF
TGTGCCTGGAGCCTACTTGGTCAGCCCCAGCATTTT
>TRBV29-1|-|TRBJ2-6|-|13
CSARTEGANVLTF
TGCAGCGCTCGGACGGAGGGGGCCAACGTCCTGACTTTC
>TRBV3-1|TRBD1|TRBJ2-5|-|16
CASSLTPATGWETQYF
TGTGCCAGCAGCCTGACCCCGGCGACAGGGTGGGAGACCCAGTACTTC
>TRBV9|-|TRBJ1-2|many|13
CASSVSRLDGYTF
TGTGCCAGCAGCGTAAGTCGGCTAGATGGCTACACCTTC